The clone carrying this TCR beta chain was seen many times. The source of the sample is a study of T cells in Graves' hyperthyroidism and ophthalmopathy. Trimming stripped 0 bases from V and 1 base from J, with 13 bases between. CDR3 length equals 16 residues. Germline V gene data show CDR1 as SGHRS and CDR2 as YFSETQ. RNA transcripts yielded amplified TCR beta CDR3 regions. The HTBI primer set was used in a first-round RT-PCR of the TCR CDR3. TCRdb used MiXCR to reprocess the multiplex PCR reads, holding one entry per CDR3 protein. The sample has roughly 240,000 distinct CDR3 sequences, roughly a quarter seen once.

This clonotype originated in a woman aged 40-49 years with Graves' ophthalmopathy. The rearrangement joins TRBV5-1 to TRBJ1-1, with D possibly TRBD1 on 6 matching bases. Sequencing input: blood. CDR3 amino acids: CASSLEGSGANTEAFF. Here the CDR3 DNA reads TGCGCCAGCAGCTTGGAAGGATCAGGGGCGAACACTGAAGCTTTCTTT.